This record covers a single T cell receptor (beta chain). V lost 4 bases and J lost 0; bases outside the gene matches: 2. The germline V gene has CDR1 LGHDT and CDR2 YNNKEL (reference sequence). The CDR3 contains 14 residues. The data are from a study of blood T cell repertoires in COVID-19. Some clones are missing from TCRdb's copy, which holds only in-frame ones; the method was immunoSEQ multiplex PCR. The sample has fewer than 90,000 clones; 86% are singletons. This sequence was found in a man aged 25 to 40 with acute or convalescent COVID-19. The sample was peripheral blood. The chain carries TRBV3-1 (or the pseudogene TRBV3-2) and TRBJ2-7; 8 bases align to TRBD1. The CDR3 reads CASSRTGSSYEQYF. The CDR3 bases are TGTGCCAGCAGCCGGACAGGGAGCTCCTACGAGCAGTACTTC.